Following are 9 T cell receptor beta chains from one sample sequenced in a study of T cells in Graves' hyperthyroidism and ophthalmopathy. What was amplified from RNA transcripts were TCR beta CDR3 regions. The TCR CDR3 first-round RT-PCR relied on the HTBI primer set. A single record per CDR3 protein comes from TCRdb applying MiXCR to the multiplex PCR reads. The profile covers about 640,000 distinct CDR3 sequences, with about 15% appearing a single time and 12% taken by the ten largest. The sample taken for sequencing was blood. These receptors were obtained from a woman in her 50s with Graves' ophthalmopathy.

V gene TRBV7-2 combines with J gene TRBJ1-3, with D perhaps TRBD1 (5 bases). The ends were cut back, 6 bases at V and 2 bases at J, with 14 bases in the middle. The V gene's germline CDR1 is SGHTA and CDR2 FQGNSA. The CDR3 extends over 15 amino acids. The CDR3 DNA reads as TGTGCCAGCAGTTTCGACCAGGGCACTGGAAACACCATATATTTT. Translating gives CASSFDQGTGNTIYF.

The chain recombines TRBV6-1 with TRBJ2-1; no clear D. V lost 5 bases, J lost 6 bases, and 5 bases lay in between. This CDR3 is 11 amino acids long. Germline lookup yields CDR1 MNHNS and CDR2 SASEGT. The CDR3 bases are TGTGCCAGCAGTACGCCCAATGAGCAGTTCTTC. Amino acid sequence: CASSTPNEQFF.

This clonotype was seen only a few times. The chain uses TRBV19 and TRBJ2-1; TRBD1 aligns across 9 bases. The CDR3 extends over 15 amino acids. Germline V gene lookup returns CDR1 LNHDA and CDR2 SQIVND (reference sequence). V dropped 3 bases and J dropped 8; count of bases not matched to a gene: 8. This chain's CDR3 is CASSITGTGLDEQFF. The CDR3 DNA is TGTGCCAGTAGTATTACCGGGACAGGGTTGGATGAGCAGTTCTTC.

The V call is TRBV3-2, the J call TRBJ2-1; TRBD1 is the table's D call and was not checked against the DNA. TRBV3-2 is a known pseudogene. The CDR3 runs to 16 residues. CDR3 amino acids: CASSQELAGGVNEQFF. In DNA form, the CDR3 reads TGTGCCAGCAGCCAAGAGCTGGCGGGGGGGGTCAATGAGCAGTTCTTC.

This clonotype was seen only a few times. This chain joins TRBV7-2 and TRBJ2-3, with D possibly TRBD2 on 6 matching bases. V gave up 2 bases and J gave up 6 bases, with 15 bases separating them. The CDR3 runs to 15 residues. The germline gives CDR1 SGHTA, CDR2 FQGNSA. CDR3 DNA: TGTGCCAGCAGCTTACTGTTATCTGGGGGGGATACGCAGTATTTT. Protein sequence: CASSLLLSGGDTQYF.

This clonotype was counted at least ten times. The chain is built from TRBV6-1 and TRBJ2-5; 7 bases agree with TRBD2. Germline CDR1 is MNHNS and CDR2 is SASEGT. The CDR3 runs to 15 residues. Trimming cost V 1 base and J 5 bases; bases outside gene matches: 7. The CDR3 DNA reads as TGTGCCAGCAGTGAAGGGGGCGGGAGTTTTGAGACCCAGTACTTC. Translating it yields CASSEGGGSFETQYF.

This clonotype was seen many times. The chain has TRBV7-6 and TRBJ1-5; 8 bases line up with TRBD1. The CDR3 runs to 14 residues. Germline assignment: CDR1 SGHVS and CDR2 FNYEAQ. V was pared by 4 bases and J by 7 bases, with 6 bases of the junction left unmatched. CDR3 loop: CASSSGQGLQPQHF. Here the CDR3 DNA reads TGTGCCAGCAGCTCAGGACAGGGATTGCAGCCCCAGCATTTT. The full variable domain, rest sourced from reference TRBV7-6 and TRBJ1-5, is GAGVSQSPRYKVTKRGQDVALRCDPISGHVSLYWYRQALGQGPEFLTYFNYEAQQDKSGLPNDRFSAERPEGSISTLTIQRTEQRDSAMYRCASSSGQGLQPQHFGDGTRLSIL.

The table lists this clonotype with many counts. This sequence joins TRBV4-2 and TRBJ2-5; D ambiguous. The CDR3 length is 14 residues. The germline V gene has CDR1 LGHNA and CDR2 YNFKEQ. V lost 0 bases to trimming and J lost 7 bases, with 12 bases between them. DNA of the CDR3: TGTGCCAGCAGCCAAGAGCGGTACACAGTGACCCAGTACTTC. It specifies CASSQERYTVTQYF.

In its sample, this clonotype was seen once. This chain links TRBV29-1 with TRBJ1-1; D not certain. Germline CDR1 is SQVTM and CDR2 is ANQGSEA. CDR3 length: 15 amino acids. Trimming left V 5 bases short and J 0 bases short, with 16 bases between. CDR3 loop: CSVRPKLNLNTEAFF. In DNA form, the CDR3 reads TGCAGCGTTAGGCCAAAACTGAACTTGAACACTGAAGCTTTCTTT.